The entry below describes one TCR beta chain. The antigen is undetermined. The repertoire was sequenced with immunoSEQ multiplex PCR; TCRdb's copy has only in-frame clones and lacks some. The data show roughly 150,000 clones, 88% seen once. The data are from a study of radiation and T cells in renal cell carcinoma. Background on the study: Nephrectomy followed 15 Gy stereotactic body radiation by 4 weeks.

Study observations and caveats: In blood, top tumor clones expanded by 2 weeks, shrinking by 4. Without pretreatment biopsies, baseline tumor clonotype presence was undetermined.

Time point indicated: baseline pretreatment blood. Treatment noted: 15 Gy SBRT to primary tumor, nephrectomy 4 weeks later. This renal cell carcinoma was of the clear cell type. The clonotype originates from a woman in her 70s with renal cell carcinoma. Material: blood, obtained from a patient whose treatment included radiotherapy and nephrectomy.

CDR3 sequence: CASSNGQGLAKNIQYF. The CDR3 bases are TGCGCCAGCAGCAACGGACAGGGCCTAGCCAAAAACATTCAGTACTTC. V and J are TRBV4-3 and TRBJ2-4, with TRBD1 identical over 8 bases. There are 16 residues in the CDR3. V dropped 5 bases and J dropped 0; count of bases not matched to a gene: 6. Germline loops: CDR1 LGHNA, CDR2 YSLEER.